This T cell receptor (beta chain) originates from a study of blood T cell repertoires in COVID-19. In the original analysis: Nucleated cell counts were estimated from reference gene primer amplification. The assay was immunoSEQ multiplex PCR, and TCRdb's table has in-frame clones only and misses some. V, J and clone size derive from that table, while D and trimming were established from the DNA sequence. The sample consists of 130,000 or so clones, around 86% of them appearing once. Germline lookup yields CDR1 SGHTS and CDR2 YDEGEE. J lost 5 bases, V lost 6 bases, and 6 bases had no gene match. The CDR3 runs 13 residues.

V gene TRBV5-8 combines with J gene TRBJ2-5; TRBD1 matches at 8 bases. This TCR was recovered from a human donor in a cohort sampled during active COVID-19. The sample taken for sequencing was peripheral blood. This CDR3 reads CASTLRGPETQYF. As DNA, the CDR3 is TGTGCCAGCACCCTCAGGGGGCCGGAGACCCAGTACTTC.